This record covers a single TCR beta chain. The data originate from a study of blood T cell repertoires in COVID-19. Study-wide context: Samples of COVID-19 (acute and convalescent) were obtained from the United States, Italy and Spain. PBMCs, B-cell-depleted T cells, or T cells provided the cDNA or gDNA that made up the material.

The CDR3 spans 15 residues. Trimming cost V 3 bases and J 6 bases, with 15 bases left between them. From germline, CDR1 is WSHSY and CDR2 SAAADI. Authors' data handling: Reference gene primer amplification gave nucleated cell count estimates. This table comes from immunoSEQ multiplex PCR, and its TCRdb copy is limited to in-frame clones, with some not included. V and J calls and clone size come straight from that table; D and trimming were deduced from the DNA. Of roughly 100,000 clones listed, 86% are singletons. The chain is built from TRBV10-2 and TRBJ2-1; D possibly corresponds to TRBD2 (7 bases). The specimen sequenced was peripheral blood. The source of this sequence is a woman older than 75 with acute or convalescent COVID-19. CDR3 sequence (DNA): TGCGCCAGCAGTGAACGGCGGGGGCTTAGCAATGAGCAGTTCTTC. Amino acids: CASSERRGLSNEQFF.